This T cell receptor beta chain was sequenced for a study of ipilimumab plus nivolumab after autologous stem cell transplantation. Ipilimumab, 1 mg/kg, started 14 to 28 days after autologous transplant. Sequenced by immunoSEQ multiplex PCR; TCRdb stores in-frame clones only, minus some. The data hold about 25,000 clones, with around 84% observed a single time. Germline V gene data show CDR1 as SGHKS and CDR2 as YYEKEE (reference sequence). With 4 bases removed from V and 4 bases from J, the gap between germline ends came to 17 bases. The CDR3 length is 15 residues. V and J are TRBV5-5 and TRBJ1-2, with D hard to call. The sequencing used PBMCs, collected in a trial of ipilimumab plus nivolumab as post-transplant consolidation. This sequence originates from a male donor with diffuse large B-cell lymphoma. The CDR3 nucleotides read TGTGCCAGCAGCCGAGTCTCCTCCGAGGGCTATGGCTACACCTTC. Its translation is CASSRVSSEGYGYTF.